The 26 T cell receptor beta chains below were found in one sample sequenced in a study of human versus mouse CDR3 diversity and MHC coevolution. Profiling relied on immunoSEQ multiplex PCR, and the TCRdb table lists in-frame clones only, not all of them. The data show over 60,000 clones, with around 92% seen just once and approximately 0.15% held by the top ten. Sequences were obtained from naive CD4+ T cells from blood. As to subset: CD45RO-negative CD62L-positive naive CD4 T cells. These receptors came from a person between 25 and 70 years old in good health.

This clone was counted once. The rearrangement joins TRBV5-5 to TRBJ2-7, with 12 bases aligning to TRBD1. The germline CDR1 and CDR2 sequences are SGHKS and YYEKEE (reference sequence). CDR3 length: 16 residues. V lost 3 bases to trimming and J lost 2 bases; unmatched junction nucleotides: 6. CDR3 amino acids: CASSSGTGGETYEQYF. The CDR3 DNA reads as TGTGCCAGCAGCTCCGGGACAGGGGGCGAAACCTACGAGCAGTACTTC.

CDR3 loop: CASSLAVAGGTDTQYF. The CDR3 DNA is TGCGCCAGCAGCTTGGCCGTAGCGGGGGGCACAGATACGCAGTATTTT. The chain joins TRBV5-1 to TRBJ2-3, with 9 bases matching TRBD2. This CDR3 has 16 amino acids. Germline values: CDR1 SGHRS, CDR2 YFSETQ. Losses at the gene ends were 0 bases for V and 1 base for J; bases not matched to a gene: 3.

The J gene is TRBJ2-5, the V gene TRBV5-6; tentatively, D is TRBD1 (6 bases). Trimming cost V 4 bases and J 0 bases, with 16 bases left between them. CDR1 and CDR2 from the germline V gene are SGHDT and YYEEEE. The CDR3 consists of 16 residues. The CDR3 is CASSPPGTMYQETQYF. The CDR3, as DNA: TGTGCCAGCAGCCCACCCGGGACAATGTACCAAGAGACCCAGTACTTC.

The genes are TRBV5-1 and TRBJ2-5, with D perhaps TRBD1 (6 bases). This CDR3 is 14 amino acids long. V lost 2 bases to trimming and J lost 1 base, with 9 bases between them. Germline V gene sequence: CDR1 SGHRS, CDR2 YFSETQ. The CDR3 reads CASSFQGGQETQYF. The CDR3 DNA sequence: TGCGCCAGCAGCTTTCAAGGGGGCCAAGAGACCCAGTACTTC.

The CDR3 reads CASSPRDNEQYF. The DNA for the CDR3 is TGTGCCAGCAGTCCCAGGGATAACGAGCAGTACTTC. The chain carries TRBV28 and TRBJ2-7; weak D call: TRBD1 (5 bases). Germline V gives CDR1 MDHEN, CDR2 SYDVKM. V was clipped by 5 bases and J by 5 bases, with 10 bases between them. This CDR3 is 12 amino acids long.

DNA of the CDR3: TGTGCCAGTAGTAGCCGGGGGGGCACAGATACGCAGTATTTT. Translated, it gives CASSSRGGTDTQYF. The J gene is TRBJ2-3, the V gene TRBV19, with TRBD2 matching over 7 bases. The CDR3 covers 14 residues. Trimming removed 4 bases from V and 1 base from J; junction bases left unmatched: 2. Germline V gene data show CDR1 as LNHDA and CDR2 as SQIVND (reference sequence).

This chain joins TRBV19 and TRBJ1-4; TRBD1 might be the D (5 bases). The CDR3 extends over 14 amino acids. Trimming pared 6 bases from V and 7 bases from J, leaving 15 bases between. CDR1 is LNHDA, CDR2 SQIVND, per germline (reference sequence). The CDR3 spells CASRARGGGEKLFF. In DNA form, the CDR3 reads TGTGCCAGTAGAGCACGTGGGGGAGGTGAAAAACTGTTTTTT. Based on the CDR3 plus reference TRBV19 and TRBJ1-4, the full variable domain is DGGITQSPKYLFRKEGQNVTLSCEQNLNHDAMYWYRQDPGQGLRLIYYSQIVNDFQKGDIAEGYSVSREKKESFPLTVTSAQKNPTAFYLCASRARGGGEKLFFGSGTQLSVL.

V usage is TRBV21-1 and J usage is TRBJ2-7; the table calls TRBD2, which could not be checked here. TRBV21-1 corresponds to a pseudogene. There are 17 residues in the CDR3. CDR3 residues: CASNREILAATSYEQYF. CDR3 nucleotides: TGTGCCAGCAACAGGGAAATCCTAGCGGCGACCTCCTACGAGCAGTACTTC.

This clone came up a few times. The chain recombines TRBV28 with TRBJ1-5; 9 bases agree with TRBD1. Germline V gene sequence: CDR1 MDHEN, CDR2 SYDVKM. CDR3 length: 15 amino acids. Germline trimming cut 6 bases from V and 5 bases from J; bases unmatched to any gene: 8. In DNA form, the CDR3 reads TGTGCCAGCAGGGTGATGGGACAGGGCCATCAGCCCCAGCATTTT. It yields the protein CASRVMGQGHQPQHF.

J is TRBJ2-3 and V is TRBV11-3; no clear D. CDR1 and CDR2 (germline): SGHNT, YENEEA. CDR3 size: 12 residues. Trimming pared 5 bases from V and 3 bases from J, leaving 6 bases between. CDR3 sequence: CASSQHTDTQYF. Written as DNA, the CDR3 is TGTGCCAGCAGCCAACATACAGATACGCAGTATTTT.

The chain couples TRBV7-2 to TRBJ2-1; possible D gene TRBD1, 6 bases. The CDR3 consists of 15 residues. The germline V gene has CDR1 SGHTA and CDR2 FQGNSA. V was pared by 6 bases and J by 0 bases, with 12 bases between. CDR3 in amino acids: CASRRGGSSYNEQFF. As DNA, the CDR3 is TGTGCCAGCAGGAGAGGGGGTAGCTCCTACAATGAGCAGTTCTTC.

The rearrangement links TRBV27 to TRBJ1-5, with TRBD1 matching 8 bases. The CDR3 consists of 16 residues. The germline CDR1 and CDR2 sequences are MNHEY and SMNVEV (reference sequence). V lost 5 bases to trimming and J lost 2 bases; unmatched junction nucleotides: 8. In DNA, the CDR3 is TGTGCCAGCAGTCCACTTGACAGGGGAGGCAATCAGCCCCAGCATTTT. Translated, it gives CASSPLDRGGNQPQHF.

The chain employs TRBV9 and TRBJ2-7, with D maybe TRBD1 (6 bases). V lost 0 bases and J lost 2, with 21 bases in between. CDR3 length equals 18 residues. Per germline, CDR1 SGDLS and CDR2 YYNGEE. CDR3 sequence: CASSVGTQTDRKTYEQYF. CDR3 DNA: TGTGCCAGCAGCGTAGGAACACAAACGGACAGAAAGACCTACGAGCAGTACTTC.

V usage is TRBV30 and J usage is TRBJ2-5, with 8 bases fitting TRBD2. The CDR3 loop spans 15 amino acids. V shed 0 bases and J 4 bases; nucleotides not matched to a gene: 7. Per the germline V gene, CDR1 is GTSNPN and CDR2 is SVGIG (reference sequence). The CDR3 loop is CAWSVLAGYRETQYF. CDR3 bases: TGTGCCTGGAGTGTATTAGCGGGATACCGAGAGACCCAGTACTTC.

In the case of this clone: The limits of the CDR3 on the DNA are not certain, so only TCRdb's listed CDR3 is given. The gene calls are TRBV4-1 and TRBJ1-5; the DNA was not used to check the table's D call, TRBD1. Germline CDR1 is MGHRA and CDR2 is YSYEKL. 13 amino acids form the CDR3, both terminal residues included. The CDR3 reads CASSHQGNSPSIF.

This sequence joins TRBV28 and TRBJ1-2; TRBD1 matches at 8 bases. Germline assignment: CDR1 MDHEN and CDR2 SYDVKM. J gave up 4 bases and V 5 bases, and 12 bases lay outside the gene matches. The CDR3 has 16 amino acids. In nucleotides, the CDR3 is TGTGCCAGCAGTACGACCCAGGGGGCGCGAGTCTATGGCTACACCTTC. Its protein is CASSTTQGARVYGYTF.

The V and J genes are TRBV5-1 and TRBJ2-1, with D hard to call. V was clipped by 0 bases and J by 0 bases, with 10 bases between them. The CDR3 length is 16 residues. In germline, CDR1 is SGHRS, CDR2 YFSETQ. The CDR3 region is CASSLEAGSSYNEQFF. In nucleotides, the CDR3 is TGCGCCAGCAGCTTGGAGGCAGGCAGCTCCTACAATGAGCAGTTCTTC.

The CDR3 reads CASGGMSSYNSPLHF. In nucleotides, the CDR3 is TGTGCCAGCGGGGGGATGAGCTCCTATAATTCACCCCTCCACTTT. V is TRBV25-1 and J is TRBJ1-6, with a possible D match to TRBD1 (5 bases). Trimming left V 8 bases short and J 0 bases short, with 11 bases between. The CDR3 totals 15 residues. Germline CDR1 and CDR2: MGHDK and SYGVNS.

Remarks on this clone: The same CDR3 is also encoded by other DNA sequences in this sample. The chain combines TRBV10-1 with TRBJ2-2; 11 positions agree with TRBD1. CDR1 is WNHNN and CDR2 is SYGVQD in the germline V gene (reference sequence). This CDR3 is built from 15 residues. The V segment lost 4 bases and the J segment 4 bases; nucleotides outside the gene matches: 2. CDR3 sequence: CASSADRGRTGELFF. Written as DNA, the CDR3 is TGCGCCAGCAGTGCGGACAGGGGGCGCACCGGGGAGCTGTTTTTT.

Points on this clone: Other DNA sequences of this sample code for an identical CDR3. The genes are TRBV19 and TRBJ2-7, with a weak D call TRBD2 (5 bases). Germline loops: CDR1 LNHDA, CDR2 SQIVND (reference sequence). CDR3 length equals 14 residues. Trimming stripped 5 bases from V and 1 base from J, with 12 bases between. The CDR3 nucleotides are TGTGCCAGTAGTCCTGCTAGGAGGTCCTACGAGCAGTACTTC. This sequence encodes CASSPARRSYEQYF.

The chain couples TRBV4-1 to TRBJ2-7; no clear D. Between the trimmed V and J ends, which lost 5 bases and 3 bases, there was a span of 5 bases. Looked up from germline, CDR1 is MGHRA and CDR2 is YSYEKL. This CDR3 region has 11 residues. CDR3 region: CASSGDYEQYF. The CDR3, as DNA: TGCGCCAGCAGCGGAGACTACGAGCAGTACTTC.

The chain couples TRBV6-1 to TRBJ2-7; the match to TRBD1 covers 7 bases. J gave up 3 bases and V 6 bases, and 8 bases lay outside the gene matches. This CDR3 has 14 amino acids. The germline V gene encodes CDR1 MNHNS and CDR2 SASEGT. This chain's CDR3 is CASRKTGLGYEQYF. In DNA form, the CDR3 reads TGTGCCAGCAGAAAGACAGGGCTCGGCTACGAGCAGTACTTC.

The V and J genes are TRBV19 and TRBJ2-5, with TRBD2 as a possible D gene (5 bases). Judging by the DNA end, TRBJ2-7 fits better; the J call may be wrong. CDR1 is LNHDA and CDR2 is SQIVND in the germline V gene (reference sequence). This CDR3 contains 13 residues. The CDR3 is CASSIGETYEQYF. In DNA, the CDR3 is TGTGCCAGTAGTATCGGGGAGACCTACGAGCAGTACTTC.

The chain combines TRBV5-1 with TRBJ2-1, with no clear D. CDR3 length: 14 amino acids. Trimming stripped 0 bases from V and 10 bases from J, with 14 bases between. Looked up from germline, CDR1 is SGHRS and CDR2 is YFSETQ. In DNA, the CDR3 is TGCGCCAGCAGCTTGGGGCCCCCACCCGGGGAGCAGTTCTTC. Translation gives CASSLGPPPGEQFF. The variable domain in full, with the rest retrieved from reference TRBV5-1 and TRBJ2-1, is KAGVTQTPRYLIKTRGQQVTLSCSPISGHRSVSWYQQTPGQGLQFLFEYFSETQRNKGNFPGRFSGRQFSNSRSEMNVSTLELGDSALYLCASSLGPPPGEQFFGPGTRLTVL.

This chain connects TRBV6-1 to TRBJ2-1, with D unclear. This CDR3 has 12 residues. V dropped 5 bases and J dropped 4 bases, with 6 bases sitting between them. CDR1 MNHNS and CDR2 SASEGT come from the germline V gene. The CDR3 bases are TGTGCCAGCAGTTTATCGTACAATGAGCAGTTCTTC. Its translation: CASSLSYNEQFF.

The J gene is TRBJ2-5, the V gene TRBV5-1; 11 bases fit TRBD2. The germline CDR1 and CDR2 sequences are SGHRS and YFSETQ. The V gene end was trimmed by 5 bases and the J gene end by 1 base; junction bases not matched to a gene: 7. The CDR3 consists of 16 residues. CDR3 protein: CASSPGLAGLQETQYF. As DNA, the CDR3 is TGCGCCAGCAGTCCTGGACTAGCGGGCCTCCAAGAGACCCAGTACTTC.